A selection of T cell receptor beta chains follows, all from one sample in a study of cytomegalovirus exposure and HLA in healthy donors. This table comes from immunoSEQ multiplex PCR, and its TCRdb copy is limited to in-frame clones, with some not included. The data contain about 170,000 clones, around 68% of them singletons. The material sequenced was PBMCs. These receptors were collected from a man between 40 and 49 years old in good health and CMV-seronegative. CDR3s include the opening cysteine and the closing phenylalanine or tryptophan. Fields, in order: CDR3 length, V gene, J gene, clone size, D gene, CDR3 DNA, CDR3 protein. D genes are given only for firm matches. Rows give clone size only sometimes, using once, few, many, or a class for an expanded clone.

length: 17; V: TRBV7-2; J: TRBJ1-5; size: .; D: .; DNA: TGTGCCAGCAGCTACCTCCCCCGGGATGAGGGCAATCAGCCCCAGCATTTT; CDR3: CASSYLPRDEGNQPQHF
length: 15; V: TRBV7-8; J: TRBJ1-5; size: .; D: .; DNA: TGTGCCAGCAGCTACCCAGGGTTTGACAATCAGCCCCAGCATTTT; CDR3: CASSYPGFDNQPQHF
length: 15; V: TRBV23-1; J: TRBJ2-5; size: .; D: TRBD1; DNA: TGCGCCAGCAGACGGGGGGCAGGACAGGGGTGGACCCAGTACTTC; CDR3: CASRRGAGQGWTQYF
length: 15; V: TRBV27; J: TRBJ2-1; size: once; D: TRBD1; DNA: TGTGCCAGCAGTTTACTGGGACAGGGCAATTTTGAGCAGTTCTTC; CDR3: CASSLLGQGNFEQFF
length: 14; V: TRBV5-1; J: TRBJ1-6; size: .; D: .; DNA: TGCGCCAGCAGCTTGGAACGGGATAATTCACCCCTCCACTTT; CDR3: CASSLERDNSPLHF
length: 15; V: TRBV9; J: TRBJ2-5; size: .; D: TRBD2; DNA: TGTGCCAGCAGCGCCCCGCGGGGGGGTGTGGAGACCCAGTACTTC; CDR3: CASSAPRGGVETQYF
length: 16; V: TRBV5-1; J: TRBJ2-7; size: .; D: .; DNA: TGCGCCAGCAGCTTTCTCCCTCAGGAGGAAAACTACGAGCAGTACTTC; CDR3: CASSFLPQEENYEQYF
length: 12; V: TRBV27; J: TRBJ1-1; size: .; D: .; DNA: TGTGCCAGCAGTTTACCCGGGGTTGAAGCTTTCTTT; CDR3: CASSLPGVEAFF
length: 15; V: TRBV7-9; J: TRBJ2-7; size: .; D: TRBD2; DNA: TGTTCCAGCAGTTTTGGGACTAGCGGGACCTACGAGCAGTACTTC; CDR3: CSSSFGTSGTYEQYF
length: 15; V: TRBV2; J: TRBJ1-3; size: few; D: .; DNA: TGTGCCAGCAGTTCTCAGGGCGGCTCTGGAAACACCATATATTTT; CDR3: CASSSQGGSGNTIYF
length: 16; V: TRBV10-3; J: TRBJ2-1; size: .; D: TRBD2; DNA: TGTGCCATCAGTGGGAGGGTAGCGGGGGGCTACAATGAGCAGTTCTTC; CDR3: CAISGRVAGGYNEQFF
length: 17; V: TRBV5-4; J: TRBJ2-3; size: .; D: .; DNA: TGTGCCAGCAGCCCGGATGGGGGGGCCACTAGCACAGATACGCAGTATTTT; CDR3: CASSPDGGATSTDTQYF
length: 12; V: TRBV7-9; J: TRBJ2-1; size: once; D: .; DNA: TGTGCCAGCAGGGCCCTCTCCAATGAGCAGTTCTTC; CDR3: CASRALSNEQFF
length: 13; V: TRBV30; J: TRBJ2-2; size: .; D: TRBD2; DNA: TGTGCCTGGAGCACTAGCGGGAGCTGGGAGCTGTTTTTT; CDR3: CAWSTSGSWELFF
length: 15; V: TRBV30; J: TRBJ1-3; size: .; D: TRBD1; DNA: TGTGCCTGGAGTGTACAGGGGTACTCTGGAAACACCATATATTTT; CDR3: CAWSVQGYSGNTIYF
length: 15; V: TRBV4-3; J: TRBJ1-2; size: .; D: TRBD1; DNA: TGCGCCAGCAGCCAAGATCTTTCAGGGGGCGCGAGCTACACCTTC; CDR3: CASSQDLSGGASYTF
length: 14; V: TRBV10-3; J: TRBJ1-1; size: .; D: .; DNA: TGTGCCATCAGTGAGCAGACAGGGAACACTGAAGCTTTCTTT; CDR3: CAISEQTGNTEAFF
length: 14; V: TRBV27; J: TRBJ1-1; size: once; D: .; DNA: TGTGCCAGCAGTTCTTTACAGGGTAGGTCTGAAGCTTTCTTT; CDR3: CASSSLQGRSEAFF
length: 17; V: TRBV5-6; J: TRBJ2-4; size: once; D: .; DNA: TGTGCCAGCAGCTTGGTGTTAGGGCGGGTAGCCAAAAACATTCAGTACTTC; CDR3: CASSLVLGRVAKNIQYF
length: 14; V: TRBV7-2; J: TRBJ2-5; size: .; D: TRBD1; DNA: TGTGCCAGCAGCACGGACAGGTCCATAGAGACCCAGTACTTC; CDR3: CASSTDRSIETQYF
length: 17; V: TRBV28; J: TRBJ2-7; size: few; D: TRBD1; DNA: TGTGCCAGCAGTTTAATTTCCAGGACAGGGGCTCCCTACGAGCAGTACTTC; CDR3: CASSLISRTGAPYEQYF
length: 13; V: TRBV7-2; J: TRBJ2-2; size: .; D: .; DNA: TGTGCCAGCAGCAAAAACAGGATTGGGGAGCTGTTTTTT; CDR3: CASSKNRIGELFF
length: 15; V: TRBV28; J: TRBJ1-1; size: few; D: .; DNA: TGTGCCAGCAGTAAATCCCGTGCAGTGAACACTGAAGCTTTCTTT; CDR3: CASSKSRAVNTEAFF
length: 15; V: TRBV7-9; J: TRBJ2-1; size: .; D: TRBD2; DNA: TGTGCCAGCAGCTTAAAGGCTAGCGGGAGTCAATCCCAGTTCTTC; CDR3: CASSLKASGSQSQFF
length: 15; V: TRBV5-6; J: TRBJ2-7; size: few; D: TRBD2; DNA: TGTGCCAGCAGCTTGAATAGCGGGAGGGCTTACGAGCAGTACTTC; CDR3: CASSLNSGRAYEQYF
length: 16; V: TRBV5-1; J: TRBJ2-7; size: .; D: TRBD1; DNA: TGCGCCAGCAGCTCCCTAACCGGGACAGGGGGCGGCGAGCAGTACTTC; CDR3: CASSSLTGTGGGEQYF
length: 15; V: TRBV5-1; J: TRBJ2-1; size: .; D: TRBD2; DNA: TGCGCCAGCAGGGGTGAGCGGGGGGGCTACAATGAGCAGTTCTTC; CDR3: CASRGERGGYNEQFF
length: 16; V: TRBV4-1; J: TRBJ1-4; size: .; D: .; DNA: TGCGCCAGCAGCCAAGTGGGAGGCGTAGCTAATGAAAAACTGTTTTTT; CDR3: CASSQVGGVANEKLFF
length: 15; V: TRBV5-1; J: TRBJ2-5; size: .; D: TRBD2; DNA: TGCGCCACCCGGAAACGCGCGGGAGGAGGAGAGACCCAGTACTTC; CDR3: CATRKRAGGGETQYF
length: 16; V: TRBV6-4; J: TRBJ2-2; size: .; D: .; DNA: TGTGCCAGCACCCCTTCGGGGGGCCGCCGTGGCGGGGAGCTGTTTTTT; CDR3: CASTPSGGRRGGELFF
length: 17; V: TRBV7-9; J: TRBJ2-3; size: .; D: .; DNA: TGTGCCAGCAGCTTAGCGGGTACCGGGAGATTAACAGATACGCAGTATTTT; CDR3: CASSLAGTGRLTDTQYF